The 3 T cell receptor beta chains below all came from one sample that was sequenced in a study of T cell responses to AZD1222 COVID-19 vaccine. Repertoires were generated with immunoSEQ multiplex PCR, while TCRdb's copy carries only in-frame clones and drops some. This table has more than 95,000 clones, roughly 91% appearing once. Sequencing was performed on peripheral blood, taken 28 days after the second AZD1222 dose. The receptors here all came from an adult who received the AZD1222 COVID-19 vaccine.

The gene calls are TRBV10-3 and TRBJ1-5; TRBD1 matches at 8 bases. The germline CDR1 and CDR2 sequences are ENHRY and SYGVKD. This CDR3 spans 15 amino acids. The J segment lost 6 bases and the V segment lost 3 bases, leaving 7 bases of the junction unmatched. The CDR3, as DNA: TGTGCCATCAGTGAAGGTTCAGGGGGCCTTCAGCCCCAGCATTTT. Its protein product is CAISEGSGGLQPQHF.

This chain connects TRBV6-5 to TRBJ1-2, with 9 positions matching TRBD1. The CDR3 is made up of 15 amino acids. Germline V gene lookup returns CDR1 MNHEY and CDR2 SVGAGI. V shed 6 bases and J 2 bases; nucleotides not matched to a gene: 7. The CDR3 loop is CASRGSGTGNYGYTF. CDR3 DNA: TGTGCCAGCAGGGGTTCCGGGACAGGGAACTATGGCTACACCTTC.

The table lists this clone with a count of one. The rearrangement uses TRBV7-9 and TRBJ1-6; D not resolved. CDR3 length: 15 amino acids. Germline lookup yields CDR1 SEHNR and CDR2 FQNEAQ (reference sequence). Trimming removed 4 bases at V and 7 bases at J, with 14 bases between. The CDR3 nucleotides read TGTGCCAGCAGCTCCCCCGGTGGGGAGAATTCACCCCTCCACTTT. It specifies CASSSPGGENSPLHF.